These T cell receptor beta chains were read from a single sample in a study of blood T cell repertoires in COVID-19. Clones were sequenced by immunoSEQ multiplex PCR, and TCRdb holds only the in-frame ones, with some missing. Among some 200,000 clones listed, 87% were seen once. The specimen was peripheral blood. These TCRs come from a man aged 55-75 years with active or convalescent COVID-19. Each CDR3 is given with its conserved first and last residue. D genes are given only for firm matches. Size is omitted from some rows. Given values are once, few, many or a class for expanded clones.

v_gene: TRBV29-1
j_gene: TRBJ1-1
d_gene: TRBD1
abundance: NA
CDR3aa: CSVPGQGAQPLF
CDR3nt: TGCAGCGTTCCGGGACAGGGGGCCCAACCCCTCTTT

v_gene: TRBV6-6
j_gene: TRBJ1-3
d_gene: TRBD1
abundance: NA
CDR3aa: CASSGQVSGNTIYF
CDR3nt: TGTGCCAGCAGTGGACAGGTATCCGGAAACACCATATATTTT

v_gene: TRBV19
j_gene: TRBJ1-3
d_gene: NA
abundance: NA
CDR3aa: CASSEQISGNTIYF
CDR3nt: TGTGCCAGTAGTGAACAGATCTCTGGAAACACCATATATTTT

v_gene: TRBV5-1
j_gene: TRBJ1-4
d_gene: TRBD1
abundance: NA
CDR3aa: CASSLLGQEEKLFF
CDR3nt: TGCGCCAGCAGCCTGCTTGGACAGGAGGAAAAACTGTTTTTT

v_gene: TRBV6-1
j_gene: TRBJ1-1
d_gene: NA
abundance: few
CDR3aa: CASSDKWNTEAFF
CDR3nt: TGTGCCAGCAGTGATAAATGGAACACTGAAGCTTTCTTT

v_gene: TRBV2
j_gene: TRBJ1-1
d_gene: NA
abundance: once
CDR3aa: CASKRVNTEAFF
CDR3nt: TGTGCCAGCAAGCGGGTAAACACTGAAGCTTTCTTT

v_gene: TRBV7-3
j_gene: TRBJ2-3
d_gene: NA
abundance: NA
CDR3aa: CASSLSRDTDTQYF
CDR3nt: TGTGCCAGCAGCTTAAGCAGGGACACAGATACGCAGTATTTT

v_gene: TRBV14
j_gene: TRBJ2-2
d_gene: TRBD1
abundance: few
CDR3aa: CASSRQGEANGELFF
CDR3nt: TGTGCCAGCAGCCGACAGGGGGAGGCAAACGGGGAGCTGTTTTTT

v_gene: TRBV19
j_gene: TRBJ1-2
d_gene: NA
abundance: NA
CDR3aa: CASLRTDKRDGYTF
CDR3nt: TGTGCCAGTCTTAGGACAGATAAGAGGGATGGCTACACCTTC

v_gene: TRBV19
j_gene: TRBJ1-6
d_gene: NA
abundance: NA
CDR3aa: CASSIQQSSYNSPLHF
CDR3nt: TGTGCCAGTAGTATCCAACAGAGCTCCTATAATTCACCCCTCCACTTT

v_gene: TRBV5-1
j_gene: TRBJ1-3
d_gene: NA
abundance: once
CDR3aa: CASSQGTVGNTIYF
CDR3nt: TGCGCCAGCAGCCAGGGGACCGTAGGGAACACCATATATTTT

v_gene: TRBV4-1
j_gene: TRBJ1-5
d_gene: NA
abundance: NA
CDR3aa: CASSQEGGGLQPQHF
CDR3nt: TGCGCCAGCAGCCAAGAGGGGGGAGGGTTACAGCCCCAGCATTTT

v_gene: TRBV13
j_gene: TRBJ1-5
d_gene: NA
abundance: NA
CDR3aa: CASSLGGGFHQPQHF
CDR3nt: TGTGCCAGCAGCTTGGGGGGGGGTTTTCACCAGCCCCAGCATTTT

v_gene: TRBV24-1
j_gene: TRBJ1-2
d_gene: NA
abundance: NA
CDR3aa: CATSDENYGYTF
CDR3nt: TGTGCCACCAGTGATGAGAACTATGGCTACACCTTC

v_gene: TRBV7-8
j_gene: TRBJ2-1
d_gene: TRBD1
abundance: NA
CDR3aa: CASSLRTGGVEQFF
CDR3nt: TGTGCCAGCAGCTTGCGGACAGGGGGCGTTGAGCAGTTCTTC

v_gene: TRBV7-9
j_gene: TRBJ1-2
d_gene: TRBD1
abundance: NA
CDR3aa: CASSPGDRIYGYTF
CDR3nt: TGTGCCAGCAGCCCGGGGGACAGGATCTATGGCTACACCTTC

v_gene: TRBV15
j_gene: TRBJ1-2
d_gene: NA
abundance: NA
CDR3aa: CATSRGAGDYGYTF
CDR3nt: TGTGCCACCAGCAGAGGGGCAGGGGACTATGGCTACACCTTC

v_gene: TRBV7-2
j_gene: TRBJ1-1
d_gene: TRBD1
abundance: NA
CDR3aa: CASSSRTGFTEAFF
CDR3nt: TGTGCCAGCAGCTCGAGGACAGGTTTTACTGAAGCTTTCTTT

v_gene: TRBV30
j_gene: TRBJ1-2
d_gene: NA
abundance: once
CDR3aa: CAWSVSFAGVNGYTF
CDR3nt: TGTGCCTGGAGTGTATCTTTTGCGGGGGTCAATGGCTACACCTTC

v_gene: TRBV6-6
j_gene: TRBJ1-1
d_gene: TRBD1
abundance: once
CDR3aa: CASSYSGQGNTEAFF
CDR3nt: TGTGCCAGCAGTTATTCTGGACAGGGTAACACTGAAGCTTTCTTT

v_gene: TRBV4-1
j_gene: TRBJ1-5
d_gene: NA
abundance: NA
CDR3aa: CASSYQGSNQPQHF
CDR3nt: TGCGCCAGCAGCTATCAGGGGAGCAATCAGCCCCAGCATTTT

v_gene: TRBV5-1
j_gene: TRBJ2-3
d_gene: NA
abundance: NA
CDR3aa: CASTPESGVTDTQYF
CDR3nt: TGCGCCAGCACCCCCGAGTCGGGGGTCACAGATACGCAGTATTTT

v_gene: TRBV18
j_gene: TRBJ1-1
d_gene: NA
abundance: NA
CDR3aa: CASSSSGVMNTEAFF
CDR3nt: TGTGCCAGCTCATCCTCGGGGGTCATGAACACTGAAGCTTTCTTT

v_gene: TRBV6-6
j_gene: TRBJ1-5
d_gene: NA
abundance: many
CDR3aa: CASSYAEDYSNQPQHF
CDR3nt: TGTGCCAGCAGTTACGCAGAGGATTATAGCAATCAGCCCCAGCATTTT